These 32 T cell receptor beta chains were all obtained from the same sample, sequenced in a study of blood T cell repertoires in COVID-19. Sequencing used immunoSEQ multiplex PCR; TCRdb keeps in-frame clones, though not all of them. This sample has around 200,000 clones, with 85% to 90% found just once. The sample comprised PBMCs or T cells enriched from blood (not recorded which). These receptors were obtained from a woman in her forties or fifties in a cohort exposed to, infected with or recovered from COVID-19 (not recorded which).

The chain couples TRBV28 to TRBJ1-6; 7 positions match TRBD1. Germline CDR1 MDHEN, CDR2 SYDVKM. The CDR3 runs 17 residues. The junction had 10 bases not matched to a gene; V was cut back by 4 bases and J by 4 bases. CDR3 nucleotides: TGTGCCAGCAGTTCCCTAGAGACAGGGCAATATAATTCACCCCTCCACTTT. Amino acid sequence: CASSSLETGQYNSPLHF.

CDR3 sequence: CSASSWASRRFGGEQYF. Written as DNA, the CDR3 is TGCAGTGCTAGTTCTTGGGCTAGTCGGAGATTTGGGGGGGAGCAGTACTTC. V usage is TRBV20-1 and J usage is TRBJ2-7, with D tentatively TRBD2 (6 bases). The V gene's germline CDR1 is DFQATT and CDR2 SNEGSKA (reference sequence). With 3 bases removed from V and 7 bases from J, the gap between germline ends came to 28 bases. The CDR3 sequence is 17 residues long.

This sequence joins TRBV7-9 and TRBJ2-7; TRBD2 might be the D (7 bases). Trimming took off 1 base at V and 2 bases at J, with 21 bases between the two ends. This CDR3 spans 18 amino acids. Germline V CDR1 and CDR2: SEHNR, FQNEAQ (reference sequence). CDR3 in DNA: TGTGCCAGCAGCTTAGATTGGGCAGGGGAGCGGGGAACCTACGAGCAGTACTTC. Its protein is CASSLDWAGERGTYEQYF. Variable domain in full (rest from reference TRBV7-9 and TRBJ2-7): DTGVSQNPRHKITKRGQNVTFRCDPISEHNRLYWYRQTLGQGPEFLTYFQNEAQLEKSRLLSDRFSAERPKGSFSTLEIQRTEQGDSAMYLCASSLDWAGERGTYEQYFGPGTRLTVT.

Here the CDR3 DNA reads TGCAGTGTAACAAACTATGGCTACACCTTC. Translating it yields CSVTNYGYTF. The chain carries TRBV20-1 and TRBJ1-2; D is unresolved. V was cut by 7 bases and J by 2 bases, with 5 bases left in between. Germline-derived CDR1 and CDR2 are DFQATT and SNEGSKA (reference sequence). CDR3 length: 10 amino acids.

The DNA of the CDR3 is TGTGCCAGCAGCCAAGGGGGGACAACGAACACCGGGGAGCTGTTTTTT. It codes for CASSQGGTTNTGELFF. This chain uses TRBV3-1 (or the pseudogene TRBV3-2) with TRBJ2-2; D might be TRBD1 (6 bases). CDR1 is LGHDT, CDR2 YNNKEL, per germline (reference sequence). The CDR3 covers 16 residues. The ends were cut back, 1 base at V and 0 bases at J, with 9 bases in the middle.

Ten or more counts support this clone. V usage is TRBV30 and J usage is TRBJ2-6; a weak D match, TRBD2 (5 bases). The CDR3 totals 15 residues. Germline V gene lookup returns CDR1 GTSNPN and CDR2 SVGIG (reference sequence). The germline V and J ends were trimmed by 6 bases and 4 bases, with 16 bases remaining between them. This CDR3 reads CACPGTFKGANVLTF. Written as DNA, the CDR3 is TGTGCCTGCCCGGGAACCTTTAAGGGGGCCAACGTCCTGACTTTC.

This rearrangement joins TRBV18 to TRBJ1-5; the D is unclear. The ends were cut back, 3 bases at V and 2 bases at J, with 5 bases in the middle. The CDR3 runs to 13 residues. Germline V lookup: CDR1 KGHSH, CDR2 LQKENI. The CDR3 bases are TGTGCCAGCTCACCCTTCGGCAATCAGCCCCAGCATTTT. The encoded protein is CASSPFGNQPQHF.

The chain has TRBV6-5 and TRBJ1-3; D is undetermined. V lost 7 bases and J 6 bases, leaving 10 bases between the germline ends. Germline V lookup: CDR1 MNHEY, CDR2 SVGAGI. The CDR3 is made up of 12 amino acids. Here the CDR3 reads CASKISENTIYF. In DNA form, the CDR3 reads TGTGCCAGCAAGATCAGTGAAAACACCATATATTTT.

The chain recombines TRBV7-2 with TRBJ1-4; D perhaps matches TRBD1 (6 bases). The germline CDR1 and CDR2 sequences are SGHTA and FQGNSA. This CDR3 spans 17 amino acids. Between the trimmed V and J ends, which lost 5 bases and 9 bases, there was a span of 25 bases. The CDR3 region has the DNA TGTGCCAGCAGCCTCGCTGGTATCAAACAGGGTGGTAAAAAACTGTTTTTT. As protein: CASSLAGIKQGGKKLFF.

The chain employs TRBV28 and TRBJ2-5, with 8 nucleotides matching TRBD1. This CDR3 has 14 amino acids. Germline CDR1 reads MDHEN; CDR2 reads SYDVKM. Trimming took 2 bases from V and 5 from J; bases not matched to a gene: 4. The CDR3 spells CASSLPRGLETQYF. Written as DNA, the CDR3 is TGTGCCAGCAGTTTACCCAGGGGGCTCGAGACCCAGTACTTC.

The chain joins TRBV11-2 to TRBJ2-7; D possibly corresponds to TRBD1 (5 bases). Per the germline V gene, CDR1 is SGHAT and CDR2 is FQNNGV. The V and J ends lost 1 base and 0 bases respectively, with 7 bases between them. The length of the CDR3 is 14 residues. CDR3 residues: CASSLATGSYEQYF. CDR3 sequence (DNA): TGTGCCAGCAGCTTAGCAACAGGCTCCTACGAGCAGTACTTC.

The rearrangement joins TRBV7-9 to TRBJ2-5; 14 nucleotides agree with TRBD2. The germline CDR1 and CDR2 sequences are SEHNR and FQNEAQ (reference sequence). This CDR3 has 16 residues. V was pared by 5 bases and J by 5 bases, with 7 bases of the junction left unmatched. The CDR3 nucleotides read TGTGCCAGCAGCCCTTGGACTAGCGGGGGGACTGAGACCCAGTACTTC. As protein: CASSPWTSGGTETQYF.

This clone came up a few times. The CDR3 DNA follows: TGTGCCAGCAGCTCCATCCAGGGCCACGAGCAGTACTTC. Its translation is CASSSIQGHEQYF. The chain is built from TRBV5-5 and TRBJ2-7; a weak D match, TRBD1 (5 bases). The CDR3 is 13 amino acids. The V end lost 3 bases, the J end lost 5 bases, and 12 bases lay between the germline ends. Looked up from germline, CDR1 is SGHKS and CDR2 is YYEKEE (reference sequence).

V usage is TRBV5-1 and J usage is TRBJ2-7; 10 bases are shared with TRBD1. CDR1 is SGHRS and CDR2 is YFSETQ in the germline V gene. V lost 4 bases, J lost 3 bases, and 16 bases stayed unmatched. The CDR3 totals 18 residues. CDR3 residues: CASSRRGSAGTGDYEQYF. The CDR3 nucleotides are TGCGCCAGCAGCCGTCGAGGATCAGCCGGGACAGGGGACTACGAGCAGTACTTC. Based on the CDR3 plus reference TRBV5-1 and TRBJ2-7, the full variable domain is KAGVTQTPRYLIKTRGQQVTLSCSPISGHRSVSWYQQTPGQGLQFLFEYFSETQRNKGNFPGRFSGRQFSNSRSEMNVSTLELGDSALYLCASSRRGSAGTGDYEQYFGPGTRLTVT.

The chain links TRBV4-3 to TRBJ2-5; tentatively, D is TRBD1 (6 bases). CDR1 is LGHNA, CDR2 YSLEER, per germline. Trimming pared 3 bases from V and 1 base from J, leaving 21 bases between. The CDR3 totals 18 residues. CDR3 DNA: TGCGCCAGCAGCCACCTGAGTCACATCACAGGGTCCCAAGAGACCCAGTACTTC. This translates into CASSHLSHITGSQETQYF.

V gene TRBV29-1 combines with J gene TRBJ2-5, with D unresolved. CDR1 and CDR2 from the germline V gene are SQVTM and ANQGSEA. V was cut by 6 bases and J by 0 bases, with 8 bases left in between. This CDR3 contains 12 residues. The CDR3, as DNA: TGCAGCGTCGCAGTGTACCAAGAGACCCAGTACTTC. This gives the protein CSVAVYQETQYF. The full variable domain, rest sourced from reference TRBV29-1 and TRBJ2-5, is SAVISQKPSRDICQRGTSLTIQCQVDSQVTMMFWYRQQPGQSLTLIATANQGSEATYESGFVIDKFPISRPNLTFSTLTVSNMSPEDSSIYLCSVAVYQETQYFGPGTRLLVL.

This chain joins TRBV4-2 and TRBJ1-1; perhaps TRBD1 as D (5 bases). Deletions cut 1 base from V and 9 bases from J, with 12 bases between. The CDR3 covers 13 residues. Germline V gene sequence: CDR1 LGHNA, CDR2 YNFKEQ. CDR3 DNA sequence: TGTGCCAGCAGCCAAGGGGGGGATCCACAAGCTTTCTTT. Translating it yields CASSQGGDPQAFF.

This rearrangement joins TRBV2 to TRBJ2-7; 7 nucleotides match TRBD2. V shed 11 bases and J 6 bases; nucleotides not matched to a gene: 13. CDR1 and CDR2 from the germline V gene are SNHLY and FYNNEI. The CDR3 has 13 residues. The CDR3 nucleotides are TGTGCCTCTACTAGGGAGGGATCAGGCGAGCAGTACTTC. It translates to CASTREGSGEQYF.

The CDR3 coding sequence is TGTGCCACCAGTGGCTCTGCGGGGGGCGGGGAGCTGTTTTTT. This translates into CATSGSAGGGELFF. The chain carries TRBV24-1 and TRBJ2-2, with 8 bases that match TRBD2. The CDR3 runs to 14 residues. Per germline, CDR1 KGHDR and CDR2 SFDVKD. Trimming cost V 5 bases and J 7 bases; bases outside gene matches: 5.

The V and J genes are TRBV6-5 and TRBJ1-2, with no clear D. This CDR3 has 12 amino acids. From germline, CDR1 is MNHEY and CDR2 SVGAGI. The V end was cut by 9 bases, the J end by 1 base, with 9 bases between. DNA for the CDR3: TGTGCCAGTAGACAATTTAACTATGGCTACACCTTC. Translated, it gives CASRQFNYGYTF.

Here the CDR3 reads CASSLLTGMNTEAFF. CDR3 DNA sequence: TGTGCCAGCAGCTTGTTGACAGGGATGAACACTGAAGCTTTCTTT. This chain joins TRBV7-9 and TRBJ1-1; TRBD1 matches 7 bases. The CDR3 runs to 15 residues. CDR1 SEHNR and CDR2 FQNEAQ come from the germline V gene (reference sequence). With 3 bases clipped from V and 0 bases from J, the junction kept 4 bases outside the gene matches.

The rearrangement uses TRBV4-3 and TRBJ1-4; weak D call: TRBD1 (6 bases). The V end lost 1 base, the J end lost 4 bases, and 13 bases lay between the germline ends. CDR3 size: 16 residues. Looked up from germline, CDR1 is LGHNA and CDR2 is YSLEER. The CDR3 loop reads CASSQVISQGNEKLFF. DNA for the CDR3: TGCGCCAGCAGCCAAGTTATTTCACAGGGTAATGAAAAACTGTTTTTT.

The V call is TRBV6-5, the J call TRBJ2-5, with D hard to call. Looked up from germline, CDR1 is MNHEY and CDR2 is SVGAGI. This CDR3 spans 11 amino acids. V dropped 4 bases and J dropped 4 bases, with 4 bases sitting between them. Here the CDR3 DNA reads TGTGCCAGCAGTTCCGGAGAGACCCAGTACTTC. Translating gives CASSSGETQYF.

The table lists this clone with a few counts. This chain joins TRBV6-2 or TRBV6-3 and TRBJ1-6; D not certain. CDR3 size: 15 residues. Trimming pared 0 bases from V and 7 bases from J, leaving 10 bases between. The germline CDR1 and CDR2 sequences are MNHEY and SVGEGT. Written as DNA, the CDR3 is TGTGCCAGCAGTTACTCGAGGGATTTGAATTCACCCCTCCACTTT. Its translation is CASSYSRDLNSPLHF.

The chain links TRBV7-3 to TRBJ1-1; D unclear. This CDR3 has 15 residues. The V gene's germline CDR1 is SGHTA and CDR2 FQGTGA. Deletions cut 2 bases from V and 5 bases from J, with 15 bases between. In nucleotides, the CDR3 is TGTGCCAGCAGCTTACTCAGTCGCGGGCAGACTGAAGCTTTCTTT. Translating gives CASSLLSRGQTEAFF.

This chain connects TRBV7-8 to TRBJ1-4; 7 nucleotides line up with TRBD1. Germline CDR1 reads SGHVS; CDR2 reads FQNEAQ. The length of the CDR3 is 15 residues. The V segment lost 5 bases and the J segment 7 bases; nucleotides outside the gene matches: 10. CDR3 in amino acids: CASSHLTGSSEKLFF. In DNA, the CDR3 is TGTGCCAGCAGCCACTTGACAGGGAGCTCTGAAAAACTGTTTTTT.

V and J are TRBV7-2 and TRBJ2-3; 7 nucleotides match TRBD2. Per germline, CDR1 SGHTA and CDR2 FQGNSA. The trim removed 7 bases at V and 0 bases at J, leaving 7 bases unmatched. The CDR3 consists of 15 residues. CDR3 DNA sequence: TGTGCCAGCACCCAAGCGGGGTCTAGCACAGATACGCAGTATTTT. Its protein is CASTQAGSSTDTQYF.

The V gene is TRBV20-1, the J gene TRBJ2-5; the D is unclear. Germline V CDR1 and CDR2: DFQATT, SNEGSKA (reference sequence). CDR3 length: 12 residues. The V and J ends lost 3 bases and 1 base respectively, with 6 bases between them. In nucleotides, the CDR3 is TGCAGTGCTAGTAACACCCAAGAGACCCAGTACTTC. Residues: CSASNTQETQYF.

This clone was counted once. This chain uses TRBV5-1 with TRBJ2-2; D is perhaps TRBD2 (5 bases). V was cut by 4 bases and J by 4 bases, with 8 bases left in between. Germline-derived CDR1 and CDR2 are SGHRS and YFSETQ. CDR3 length: 13 amino acids. CDR3 region: CASSGTSTGELFF. The CDR3 bases are TGCGCCAGCAGCGGTACTAGCACCGGGGAGCTGTTTTTT.

The chain carries TRBV7-2 and TRBJ2-1, with a weak D call TRBD1 (6 bases). The CDR3 covers 16 residues. Trimming took 3 bases from V and 4 from J, leaving 16 bases between them. CDR1 and CDR2 from the germline V gene are SGHTA and FQGNSA. As DNA, the CDR3 is TGTGCCAGCAGCTTCCTACTAGGGGGAAGATACAATGAGCAGTTCTTC. It is translated as CASSFLLGGRYNEQFF. Full variable domain (missing parts from reference TRBV7-2 and TRBJ2-1): GAGVSQSPSNKVTEKGKDVELRCDPISGHTALYWYRQSLGQGLEFLIYFQGNSAPDKSGLPSDRFSAERTGGSVSTLTIQRTQQEDSAVYLCASSFLLGGRYNEQFFGPGTRLTVL.

The J gene is TRBJ1-3, the V gene TRBV7-3; weak D call: TRBD1 (5 bases). This CDR3 has 15 amino acids. V was trimmed by 5 bases and J by 0 bases, leaving 11 bases between them. The germline CDR1 and CDR2 sequences are SGHTA and FQGTGA. The CDR3: CASSPVGASGNTIYF. As DNA, the CDR3 is TGTGCCAGCAGCCCAGTAGGGGCCTCTGGAAACACCATATATTTT.

The J gene is TRBJ2-3, the V gene TRBV14, with D possibly being TRBD2 (5 bases). The V end lost 1 base, the J end lost 7 bases, and 9 bases lay between the germline ends. CDR1 is SGHDN, CDR2 FVKESK, per germline. The CDR3 is 13 residues long. The CDR3, as DNA: TGTGCCAGCAGCCAAGTGGGGAGTAATACGCAGTATTTT. Its protein is CASSQVGSNTQYF.